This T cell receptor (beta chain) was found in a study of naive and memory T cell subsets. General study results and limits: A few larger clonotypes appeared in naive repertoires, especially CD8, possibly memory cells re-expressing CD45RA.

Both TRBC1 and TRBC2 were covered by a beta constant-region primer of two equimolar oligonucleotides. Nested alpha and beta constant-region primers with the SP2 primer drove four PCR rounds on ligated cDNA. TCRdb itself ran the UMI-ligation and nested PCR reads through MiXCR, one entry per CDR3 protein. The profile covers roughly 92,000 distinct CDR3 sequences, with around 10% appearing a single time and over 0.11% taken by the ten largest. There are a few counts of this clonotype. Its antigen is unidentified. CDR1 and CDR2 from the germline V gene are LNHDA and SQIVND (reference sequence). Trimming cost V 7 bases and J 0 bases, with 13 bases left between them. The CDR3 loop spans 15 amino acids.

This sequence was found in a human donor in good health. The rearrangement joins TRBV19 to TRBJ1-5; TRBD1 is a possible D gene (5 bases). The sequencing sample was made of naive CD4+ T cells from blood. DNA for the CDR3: TGTGCCAGTAATTATGGGGGAGCTAGCAATCAGCCCCAGCATTTT. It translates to CASNYGGASNQPQHF.